These 27 T cell receptor beta chains came from one sample sequenced in a study of glioma-infiltrating T cells after dendritic cell vaccination. Noted time point: after dendritic cell vaccination, including at tumor progression/relapse. Profiling relied on immunoSEQ multiplex PCR, and the TCRdb table lists in-frame clones only, not all of them. The sample lists roughly 88,000 clones; about 81% were seen once. Sequenced here: blood, sampled after dendritic cell vaccination. The receptors come from a human donor with glioblastoma.

V usage is TRBV5-1 and J usage is TRBJ2-5; 7 bases are shared with TRBD1. CDR3 length: 16 amino acids. The trim removed 0 bases at V and 4 bases at J, leaving 9 bases unmatched. The germline CDR1 and CDR2 sequences are SGHRS and YFSETQ. In DNA form, the CDR3 reads TGCGCCAGCAGCTTGGCCCCGACAGGGCAGGGAGAGACCCAGTACTTC. It codes for CASSLAPTGQGETQYF.

The chain couples TRBV7-9 to TRBJ2-3; 8 bases line up with TRBD1. The V gene's germline CDR1 is SEHNR and CDR2 FQNEAQ (reference sequence). This CDR3 region has 16 residues. The V gene end was trimmed by 1 base and the J gene end by 3 bases; junction bases not matched to a gene: 6. CDR3 protein: CASSLVAGGFTDTQYF. CDR3 in DNA: TGTGCCAGCAGCTTAGTGGCAGGGGGCTTTACAGATACGCAGTATTTT. Together with reference TRBV7-9 and TRBJ2-3, the CDR3 gives the full variable domain: DTGVSQNPRHKITKRGQNVTFRCDPISEHNRLYWYRQTLGQGPEFLTYFQNEAQLEKSRLLSDRFSAERPKGSFSTLEIQRTEQGDSAMYLCASSLVAGGFTDTQYFGPGTRLTVL.

This clone was picked up one time. J is TRBJ2-7 and V is TRBV6-5, with 7 bases that match TRBD1. V shed 6 bases and J 0 bases; nucleotides not matched to a gene: 5. This CDR3 has 14 amino acids. Germline V gives CDR1 MNHEY, CDR2 SVGAGI. The CDR3 spells CASRYRQGSYEQYF. The CDR3 region has the DNA TGTGCCAGCAGATATCGACAGGGCTCCTACGAGCAGTACTTC.

The chain couples TRBV21-1 to TRBJ1-1. TRBV21-1 is a known pseudogene. There are 15 residues in the CDR3. CDR3 region: CASSKEEVVNTEAFF. Here the CDR3 DNA reads TGTGCCAGCAGCAAAGAGGAGGTAGTGAACACTGAAGCTTTCTTT.

The rearrangement links TRBV7-2 to TRBJ1-2, with 7 positions matching TRBD1. The CDR3 sequence is 14 residues long. With V trimmed by 3 bases and J by 4 bases, 5 bases remained unmatched. Germline values: CDR1 SGHTA, CDR2 FQGNSA. As DNA, the CDR3 is TGTGCCAGCAGCTTGGCCGGGACAGTCTATGGCTACACCTTC. Translation gives CASSLAGTVYGYTF.

V gene TRBV30 combines with J gene TRBJ1-3; D remains ambiguous. Germline values: CDR1 GTSNPN, CDR2 SVGIG (reference sequence). The V end was cut by 0 bases, the J end by 0 bases, with 12 bases between. The CDR3 spans 16 residues. CDR3 region: CAWSVREGISGNTIYF. In DNA, the CDR3 is TGTGCCTGGAGTGTACGTGAGGGTATCTCTGGAAACACCATATATTTT.

This sequence joins TRBV10-1 and TRBJ1-1; possibly TRBD1 for D (5 bases). Per germline, CDR1 WNHNN and CDR2 SYGVQD (reference sequence). CDR3 length equals 15 residues. Trimming removed 2 bases from V and 5 bases from J, with 15 bases in between. This chain's CDR3 is CASSETRQRLTEAFF. The CDR3 nucleotides are TGCGCCAGCAGTGAGACCAGACAGAGGTTAACTGAAGCTTTCTTT.

A single count supports this clone. The chain couples TRBV19 to TRBJ1-1; 8 nucleotides line up with TRBD1. Germline loops: CDR1 LNHDA, CDR2 SQIVND (reference sequence). This CDR3 region has 14 residues. V lost 6 bases and J lost 4; bases outside the gene matches: 7. The CDR3 spells CASSRQGWTTEAFF. The CDR3 DNA is TGTGCCAGTAGCCGACAGGGGTGGACCACTGAAGCTTTCTTT. The full variable domain, its missing parts supplied by reference TRBV19 and TRBJ1-1, is DGGITQSPKYLFRKEGQNVTLSCEQNLNHDAMYWYRQDPGQGLRLIYYSQIVNDFQKGDIAEGYSVSREKKESFPLTVTSAQKNPTAFYLCASSRQGWTTEAFFGQGTRLTVV.

This sequence joins TRBV5-1 and TRBJ1-5, with 8 bases that match TRBD1. The CDR3 totals 16 residues. V dropped 4 bases and J dropped 1; count of bases not matched to a gene: 7. Germline V lookup: CDR1 SGHRS, CDR2 YFSETQ. For the CDR3, the DNA is TGCGCCAGCAGCGGATGGGACAGGCAGAGCAATCAGCCCCAGCATTTT. Protein product: CASSGWDRQSNQPQHF.

The genes are TRBV19 and TRBJ1-1; no definite D call. Per the germline V gene, CDR1 is LNHDA and CDR2 is SQIVND (reference sequence). V was cut by 6 bases and J by 1 base, with 9 bases left in between. CDR3 length: 13 residues. The CDR3 here is CASRGSGNTEAFF. In nucleotides, the CDR3 is TGTGCCAGTAGGGGGAGCGGGAACACTGAAGCTTTCTTT.

This chain links TRBV19 with TRBJ2-4; weak D call: TRBD1 (5 bases). The V and J ends lost 5 bases and 6 bases respectively, with 14 bases between them. Germline V gene data show CDR1 as LNHDA and CDR2 as SQIVND (reference sequence). The CDR3 sequence is 14 residues long. DNA for the CDR3: TGTGCCAGTAGTCCCCAGACAGCTCTAAACATTCAGTACTTC. It translates to CASSPQTALNIQYF.

The genes are TRBV6-5 and TRBJ1-2, with unresolved D. Trimming cost V 3 bases and J 0 bases, with 11 bases left between them. Germline CDR1 MNHEY, CDR2 SVGAGI. The CDR3 has 15 amino acids. The CDR3 loop is CASSYSGLSNYGYTF. DNA for the CDR3: TGTGCCAGCAGTTATTCCGGACTATCTAACTATGGCTACACCTTC.

The DNA for the CDR3 is TGCGCCAGCAGTTCGACAGGGTCCTACGAGCAGTACTTC. Translated: CASSSTGSYEQYF. V usage is TRBV10-2 and J usage is TRBJ2-7; 7 bases are shared with TRBD1. The CDR3 length is 13 residues. The germline CDR1 and CDR2 sequences are WSHSY and SAAADI. With V trimmed by 5 bases and J by 1 base, 2 bases remained unmatched.

A few counts support this clone. The CDR3 protein is CASSVGGDLYYGYTF. The DNA of the CDR3 is TGTGCCAGCAGCGTAGGAGGAGACCTCTACTATGGCTACACCTTC. J is TRBJ1-2 and V is TRBV9; no definite D call. The V end was cut by 0 bases, the J end by 3 bases, with 12 bases between. The germline V gene encodes CDR1 SGDLS and CDR2 YYNGEE. The CDR3 is 15 amino acids.

The chain has TRBV5-1 and TRBJ2-2, with TRBD1 identical over 8 bases. This CDR3 is 16 amino acids long. Looked up from germline, CDR1 is SGHRS and CDR2 is YFSETQ. J lost 9 bases, V lost 4 bases, and 14 bases had no gene match. This CDR3 reads CASSPDRAQPGWELFF. The CDR3 DNA sequence: TGCGCCAGCAGCCCGGACAGGGCACAGCCCGGCTGGGAGCTGTTTTTT.

This clone came up a few times. The chain has TRBV15 and TRBJ1-4; 8 nucleotides line up with TRBD1. The CDR3 has 15 residues. Germline V CDR1 and CDR2: LNHNV, YYDKDF (reference sequence). The V segment lost 5 bases and the J segment 9 bases; nucleotides outside the gene matches: 11. The CDR3 sequence is CATSGPQGAAKKLFF. CDR3 in DNA: TGTGCCACCAGCGGCCCCCAGGGGGCGGCGAAAAAACTGTTTTTT.

The J gene is TRBJ1-5, the V gene TRBV7-3; D gene uncertain. CDR3 length: 13 amino acids. Per the germline V gene, CDR1 is SGHTA and CDR2 is FQGTGA. V lost 2 bases and J 7 bases, leaving 9 bases between the germline ends. CDR3: CASSLGDGQPQHF. Written as DNA, the CDR3 is TGTGCCAGCAGCTTAGGTGACGGGCAGCCCCAGCATTTT.

This clone came up a few times. The sample has other DNA sequences that encode this CDR3 too. The chain combines TRBV19 with TRBJ1-5; no clear D gene. V was trimmed by 2 bases and J by 6 bases, leaving 11 bases between them. The length of the CDR3 is 14 residues. Germline V lookup: CDR1 LNHDA, CDR2 SQIVND (reference sequence). CDR3 nucleotides: TGTGCCAGTAGTATAATAGGTGAGGGTCAGCCCCAGCATTTT. It specifies CASSIIGEGQPQHF. Filled out from reference TRBV19 and TRBJ1-5, the complete variable domain reads DGGITQSPKYLFRKEGQNVTLSCEQNLNHDAMYWYRQDPGQGLRLIYYSQIVNDFQKGDIAEGYSVSREKKESFPLTVTSAQKNPTAFYLCASSIIGEGQPQHFGDGTRLSIL.

V and J are TRBV9 and TRBJ2-2; TRBD1 agrees at 7 bases. From germline, CDR1 is SGDLS and CDR2 YYNGEE. Trimming took 6 bases from V and 0 from J; bases not matched to a gene: 8. The CDR3 has 16 amino acids. The CDR3 loop reads CASTTGQLSNTGELFF. The CDR3 coding sequence is TGTGCCAGCACCACGGGACAGCTATCGAACACCGGGGAGCTGTTTTTT.

This rearrangement joins TRBV19 to TRBJ2-7, with D possibly being TRBD1 (6 bases). The germline V and J ends were trimmed by 8 bases and 3 bases, with 11 bases remaining between them. Germline V gives CDR1 LNHDA, CDR2 SQIVND (reference sequence). The length of the CDR3 is 12 residues. CDR3 nucleotide sequence: TGTGCCAGTGAAGCACAGGGCTACGAGCAGTACTTC. Amino acids: CASEAQGYEQYF.

The chain has TRBV29-1 and TRBJ2-3; D is perhaps TRBD1 (5 bases). The CDR3 loop spans 13 amino acids. The V end lost 4 bases, the J end lost 3 bases, and 11 bases lay between the germline ends. CDR1 is SQVTM and CDR2 is ANQGSEA in the germline V gene. The CDR3 DNA is TGCAGCGTTGGCGACAGAGCAACAGATACGCAGTATTTT. Translating it yields CSVGDRATDTQYF.

This clone came up many times. This CDR3 reads CAIRADRSNTGELFF. CDR3 coding DNA: TGTGCCATCAGGGCGGACAGGTCGAACACCGGGGAGCTGTTTTTT. The chain couples TRBV10-3 to TRBJ2-2; 7 bases are shared with TRBD1. There are 15 residues in the CDR3. The germline V gene encodes CDR1 ENHRY and CDR2 SYGVKD. The trim removed 6 bases at V and 0 bases at J, leaving 4 bases unmatched.

As DNA, the CDR3 is TGTGCCAGCAGCTTAAGGGAGGGCAATCAGCCCCAGCATTTT. Its translation: CASSLREGNQPQHF. The rearrangement links TRBV7-8 to TRBJ1-5; D is ambiguous. There are 14 residues in the CDR3. V shed 2 bases and J shed 2 bases, with 7 bases lying between them. Germline CDR1 reads SGHVS; CDR2 reads FQNEAQ. The whole variable domain, remainder taken from reference TRBV7-8 and TRBJ1-5, is GAGVSQSPRYKVAKRGQDVALRCDPISGHVSLFWYQQALGQGPEFLTYFQNEAQLDKSGLPSDRFFAERPEGSVSTLKIQRTQQEDSAVYLCASSLREGNQPQHFGDGTRLSIL.

The chain links TRBV18 to TRBJ2-1; D possibly corresponds to TRBD1 (5 bases). Trimming removed 3 bases at V and 10 bases at J, with 13 bases between. Germline V lookup: CDR1 KGHSH, CDR2 LQKENI. The CDR3 consists of 13 residues. CDR3 bases: TGTGCCAGCTCACCTTCACAACAGGCCGAGCAGTTCTTC. Translated, it gives CASSPSQQAEQFF.

This clone was detected only once. The chain carries TRBV10-1 and TRBJ1-1; D call uncertain. Germline loops: CDR1 WNHNN, CDR2 SYGVQD (reference sequence). This CDR3 comprises 14 residues. Trimming took 2 bases from V and 1 from J, leaving 8 bases between them. The CDR3 region is CASSENRSNTEAFF. CDR3 sequence (DNA): TGCGCCAGCAGTGAGAACAGATCGAACACTGAAGCTTTCTTT.

The CDR3 here is CASSFEAGGYTGELFF. CDR3 coding DNA: TGTGCCAGCAGTTTTGAGGCAGGGGGCTACACCGGGGAGCTGTTTTTT. The chain has TRBV27 and TRBJ2-2, with TRBD1 identical over 8 bases. CDR1 is MNHEY, CDR2 SMNVEV, per germline (reference sequence). The V segment lost 3 bases and the J segment 3 bases; nucleotides outside the gene matches: 6. The CDR3 is 16 residues long.

This clone was recorded a few times. The chain is built from TRBV11-2 and TRBJ2-7; 7 bases are shared with TRBD1. CDR1 and CDR2 (germline): SGHAT, FQNNGV. J was trimmed by 1 base and V by 1 base; bases with no gene match: 4. This CDR3 has 15 amino acids. The CDR3 loop reads CASSLVGDRSYEQYF. In DNA, the CDR3 is TGTGCCAGCAGCTTAGTTGGGGACAGATCCTACGAGCAGTACTTC.